The TCR beta chain described here comes from a study of cytomegalovirus exposure and HLA in healthy donors. Overall study results and limits: While the bulk of TCR sequences proved rare, some public TCRs turned up in many donors.

The donors were members of the validation cohort comprising approximately 110 subjects, separate from the approximately 670-subject first cohort. Comment on this clone: Its antigen is still unknown.

The method was immunoSEQ multiplex PCR; TCRdb's version includes in-frame clones alone and lacks a portion of them. The data show over 150,000 clones, roughly four fifths seen once. Sequenced material: PBMCs. This sequence was found in a woman between 18 and 29 years old in good health and CMV-seropositive.

CDR3 protein: CASIRGGAGELFF. The CDR3 nucleotides are TGTGCCAGCATAAGGGGAGGGGCCGGGGAGCTGTTTTTT. V and J are TRBV6-1 and TRBJ2-2; 7 bases agree with TRBD2. In germline, CDR1 is MNHNS, CDR2 SASEGT. With V trimmed by 7 bases and J by 6 bases, 5 bases remained unmatched. The CDR3 sequence is 13 residues long.